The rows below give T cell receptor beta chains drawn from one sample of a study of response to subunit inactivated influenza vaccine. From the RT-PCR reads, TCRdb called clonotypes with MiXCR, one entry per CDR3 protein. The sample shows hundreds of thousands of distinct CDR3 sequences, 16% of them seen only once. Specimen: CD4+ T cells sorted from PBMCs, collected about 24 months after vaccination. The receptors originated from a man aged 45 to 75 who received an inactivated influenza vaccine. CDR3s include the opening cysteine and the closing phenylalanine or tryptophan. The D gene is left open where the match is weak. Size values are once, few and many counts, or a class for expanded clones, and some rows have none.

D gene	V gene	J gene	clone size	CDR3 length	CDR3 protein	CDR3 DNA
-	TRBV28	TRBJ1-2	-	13	CASSPPGRDGYTF	TGTGCCAGCAGTCCCCCAGGGCGGGATGGCTACACCTTC
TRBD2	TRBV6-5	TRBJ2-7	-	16	CASSYGTSGLSYEQYF	TGTGCCAGCAGTTACGGGACTAGCGGGCTCTCCTACGAGCAGTACTTC
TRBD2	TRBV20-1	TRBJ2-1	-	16	CCASSAGGPWNNEQFF	TGCTGTGCTAGTTCGGCGGGAGGGCCATGGAACAATGAGCAGTTCTTC
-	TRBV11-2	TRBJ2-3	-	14	CASSLRNDTDTQYF	TGTGCCAGCAGCTTAAGGAATGACACAGATACGCAGTATTTT
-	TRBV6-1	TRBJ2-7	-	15	CASSERWGLPYEQYF	TGTGCCAGCAGTGAAAGGTGGGGCCTACCCTACGAGCAGTACTTC
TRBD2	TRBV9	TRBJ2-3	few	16	CASSANKAGGLDTQYF	TGTGCCAGCAGCGCCAACAAAGCGGGAGGGCTAGATACGCAGTATTTT
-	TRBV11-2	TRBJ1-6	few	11	CATGEGQPLHF	TGTGCCACTGGGGAGGGACAACCCCTCCACTTT
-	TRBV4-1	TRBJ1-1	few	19	CASSQEGGGARFLGTEAFF	TGCGCCAGCAGCCAAGAGGGGGGAGGGGCGCGCTTTTTGGGCACTGAAGCTTTCTTT
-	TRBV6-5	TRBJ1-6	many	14	CASSYLQGGSPLHF	TGTGCCAGCAGTTACTTGCAGGGAGGTTCACCCCTCCACTTT
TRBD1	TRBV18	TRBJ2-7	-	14	CASSAGTGAWEQYF	TGTGCCAGCTCGGCCGGGACAGGGGCCTGGGAGCAGTACTTC
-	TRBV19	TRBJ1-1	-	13	CASSSMAYTEAFF	TGTGCCAGTAGTAGTATGGCGTACACTGAAGCTTTCTTT
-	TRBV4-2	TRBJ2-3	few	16	CASSQEFAQLSDTQYF	TGTGCCAGCAGCCAAGAATTCGCACAGCTATCAGATACGCAGTATTTT
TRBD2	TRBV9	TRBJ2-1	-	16	CASSVEVRGAYNEQFF	TGTGCCAGCAGCGTAGAAGTGCGGGGGGCTTACAATGAGCAGTTCTTC
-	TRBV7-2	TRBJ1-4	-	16	CASSSQAGRGGEKLFF	TGTGCCAGCAGCTCGCAAGCAGGGAGGGGTGGAGAAAAACTGTTTTTT
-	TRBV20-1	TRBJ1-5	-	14	CSARVNGARQPQHF	TGCAGTGCTAGAGTGAATGGGGCTCGGCAGCCCCAGCATTTT
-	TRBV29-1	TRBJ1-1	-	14	CSARVGGLSTEAFF	TGCAGCGCCCGGGTCGGGGGTTTGAGCACTGAAGCTTTCTTT
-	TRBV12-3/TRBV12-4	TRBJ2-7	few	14	CASSQKFGGAEQYF	TGTGCCAGCAGCCAAAAATTTGGGGGGGCCGAGCAGTACTTC
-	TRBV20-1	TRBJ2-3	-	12	CSANVPADTQYF	TGCAGTGCTAACGTCCCGGCAGATACGCAGTATTTT
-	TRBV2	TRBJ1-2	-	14	CASRRETSLMGYTF	TGTGCCAGCAGAAGGGAGACATCGTTAATGGGCTACACCTTC
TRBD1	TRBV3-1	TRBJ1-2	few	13	CASSLTGAYGYTF	TGTGCCAGCAGTCTTACAGGGGCATACGGCTACACCTTC
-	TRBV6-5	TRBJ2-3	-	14	CASSYSRVTDTQYF	TGTGCCAGCAGTTACTCGAGAGTCACAGATACGCAGTATTTT
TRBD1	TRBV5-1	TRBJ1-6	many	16	CASSASGTGFNSPLHF	TGCGCCAGCAGCGCATCCGGGACAGGGTTTAATTCACCCCTCCACTTT
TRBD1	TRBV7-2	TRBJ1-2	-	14	CASSLGGGAPGYTF	TGTGCCAGCAGCTTAGGAGGGGGCGCGCCAGGCTACACCTTC
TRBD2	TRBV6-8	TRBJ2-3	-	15	CASSYLAGDTDTQYF	TGTGCCAGCAGTTACCTCGCGGGGGACACAGATACGCAGTATTTT
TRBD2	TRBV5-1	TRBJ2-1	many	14	CASSHGTSYNEQFF	TGCGCCAGCAGCCATGGGACTAGCTACAATGAGCAGTTCTTC
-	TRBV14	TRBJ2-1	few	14	CASSPTGSWDEQFF	TGTGCCAGCAGCCCGACCGGGAGCTGGGATGAGCAGTTCTTC
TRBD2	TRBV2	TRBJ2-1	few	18	CASSGSGGLGSSYNEQFF	TGTGCCAGCAGTGGTAGCGGGGGCCTGGGGAGCTCCTACAATGAGCAGTTCTTC
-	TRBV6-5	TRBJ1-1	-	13	CASSYGGYTEAFF	TGTGCCAGCAGTTATGGGGGCTACACTGAAGCTTTCTTT
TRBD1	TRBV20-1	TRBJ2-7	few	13	CSASTGGFYEQYF	TGCAGTGCTAGCACAGGGGGGTTCTACGAGCAGTACTTC
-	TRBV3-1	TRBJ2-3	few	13	CASSPGRVDTQYF	TGTGCCAGCAGCCCCGGCCGCGTAGATACGCAGTATTTT
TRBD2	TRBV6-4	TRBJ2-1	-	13	CASSAPAGVWQFF	TGTGCCAGCAGTGCCCCTGCGGGAGTCTGGCAGTTCTTC
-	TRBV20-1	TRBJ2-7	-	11	CSASIVDEQYF	TGCAGTGCGTCTATAGTCGACGAGCAGTACTTC
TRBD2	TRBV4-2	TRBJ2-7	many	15	CASSPEAGGRDEQYF	TGTGCCAGCAGCCCGGAGGCGGGAGGGAGGGACGAGCAGTACTTC
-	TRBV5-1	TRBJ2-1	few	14	CASSSGPTYNEQFF	TGCGCCAGCAGCTCCGGACCAACCTACAATGAGCAGTTCTTC
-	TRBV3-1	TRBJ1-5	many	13	CASSQDRNQPQHF	TGTGCCAGCAGCCAAGATCGGAATCAGCCCCAGCATTTT
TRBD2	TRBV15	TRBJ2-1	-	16	CATRDPGTSGLGEQFF	TGTGCCACCAGGGACCCGGGGACTAGCGGGCTGGGGGAGCAGTTCTTC
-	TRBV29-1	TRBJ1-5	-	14	CSVQAGGGNQPQHF	TGCAGCGTTCAGGCGGGAGGGGGGAATCAGCCCCAGCATTTT
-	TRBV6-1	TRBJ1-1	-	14	CASSERSGAHEAFF	TGTGCCAGCAGTGAAAGGTCGGGAGCACATGAAGCTTTCTTT
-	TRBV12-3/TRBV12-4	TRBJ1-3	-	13	CASSRLVGNTIYF	TGTGCCAGCAGCCGCTTGGTTGGAAACACCATATATTTT
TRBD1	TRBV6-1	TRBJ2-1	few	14	CASSVQGAGNEQFF	TGTGCCAGCAGTGTACAGGGGGCTGGGAATGAGCAGTTCTTC
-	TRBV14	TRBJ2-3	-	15	CASSATGPSTDTQYF	TGTGCCAGCAGCGCGACTGGTCCAAGCACAGATACGCAGTATTTT
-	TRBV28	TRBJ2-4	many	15	CASSFGGVAKNIQYF	TGTGCCAGCAGTTTTGGCGGCGTAGCCAAAAACATTCAGTACTTC
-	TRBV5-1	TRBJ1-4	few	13	CASSFRGTEKLFF	TGCGCCAGCAGCTTTAGGGGGACCGAAAAACTGTTTTTT
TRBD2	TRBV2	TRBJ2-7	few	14	CASTRLAGSYEQYF	TGTGCCAGCACCAGACTAGCGGGGTCCTACGAGCAGTACTTC
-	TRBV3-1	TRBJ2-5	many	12	CASSQFQETQYF	TGTGCCAGCAGCCAATTTCAAGAGACCCAGTACTTC
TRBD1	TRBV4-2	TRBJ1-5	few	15	CASSREATGGKPQHF	TGTGCCAGCAGCCGAGAAGCTACAGGGGGAAAGCCCCAGCATTTT
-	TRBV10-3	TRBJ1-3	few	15	CAISPGSSSGNTIYF	TGTGCCATCAGCCCCGGATCCAGCTCTGGAAACACCATATATTTT
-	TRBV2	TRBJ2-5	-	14	CASSVLGGRETQYF	TGTGCCAGCAGTGTCCTTGGGGGCCGGGAGACCCAGTACTTC